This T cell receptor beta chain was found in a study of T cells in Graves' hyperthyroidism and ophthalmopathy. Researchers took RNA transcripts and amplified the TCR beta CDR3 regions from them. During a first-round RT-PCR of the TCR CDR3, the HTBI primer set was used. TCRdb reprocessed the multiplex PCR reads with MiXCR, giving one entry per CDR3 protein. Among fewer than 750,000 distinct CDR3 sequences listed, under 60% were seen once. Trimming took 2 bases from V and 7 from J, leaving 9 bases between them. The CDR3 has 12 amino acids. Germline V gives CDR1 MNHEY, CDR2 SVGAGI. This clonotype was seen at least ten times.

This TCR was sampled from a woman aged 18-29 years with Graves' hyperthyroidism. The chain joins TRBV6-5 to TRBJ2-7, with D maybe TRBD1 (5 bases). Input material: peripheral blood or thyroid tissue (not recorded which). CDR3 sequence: CASSYGAREQYF. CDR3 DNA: TGTGCCAGCAGTTACGGGGCGAGGGAGCAGTACTTC.